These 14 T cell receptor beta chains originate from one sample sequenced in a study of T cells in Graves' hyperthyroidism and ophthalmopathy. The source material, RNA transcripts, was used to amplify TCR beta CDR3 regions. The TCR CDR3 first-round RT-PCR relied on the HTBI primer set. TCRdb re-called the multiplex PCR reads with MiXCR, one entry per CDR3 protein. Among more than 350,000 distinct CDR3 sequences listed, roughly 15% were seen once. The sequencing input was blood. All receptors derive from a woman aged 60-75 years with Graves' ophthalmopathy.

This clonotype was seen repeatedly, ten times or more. The CDR3 DNA reads as TGTGCCAGCAGCTTCCCAGGGTATGGCTACACCTTC. Translation: CASSFPGYGYTF. The gene calls are TRBV5-6 and TRBJ1-2; D is possibly TRBD1 (5 bases). CDR3 length equals 12 residues. Germline assignment: CDR1 SGHDT and CDR2 YYEEEE. V dropped 2 bases and J dropped 5 bases, with 7 bases sitting between them.

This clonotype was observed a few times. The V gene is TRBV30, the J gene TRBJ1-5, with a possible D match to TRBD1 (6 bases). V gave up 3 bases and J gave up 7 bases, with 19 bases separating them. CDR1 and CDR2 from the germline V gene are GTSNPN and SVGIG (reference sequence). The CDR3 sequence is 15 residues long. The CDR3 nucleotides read TGTGCCTGGAGCCCATCAGGGGCGACGGGGCAGCCCCAGCATTTT. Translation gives CAWSPSGATGQPQHF. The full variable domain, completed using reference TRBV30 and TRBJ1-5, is SQTIHQWPATLVQPVGSPLSLECTVEGTSNPNLYWYRQAAGRGLQLLFYSVGIGQISSEVPQNLSASRPQDRQFILSSKKLLLSDSGFYLCAWSPSGATGQPQHFGDGTRLSIL.

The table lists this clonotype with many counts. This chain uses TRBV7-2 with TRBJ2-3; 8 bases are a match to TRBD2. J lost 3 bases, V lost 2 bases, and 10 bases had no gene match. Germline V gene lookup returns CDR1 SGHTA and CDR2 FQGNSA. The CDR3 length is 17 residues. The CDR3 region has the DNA TGTGCCAGCAGCTTACCAACTAGCGGTAGTAGAACAGATACGCAGTATTTT. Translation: CASSLPTSGSRTDTQYF. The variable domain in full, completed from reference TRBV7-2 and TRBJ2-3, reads GAGVSQSPSNKVTEKGKDVELRCDPISGHTALYWYRQSLGQGLEFLIYFQGNSAPDKSGLPSDRFSAERTGGSVSTLTIQRTQQEDSAVYLCASSLPTSGSRTDTQYFGPGTRLTVL.

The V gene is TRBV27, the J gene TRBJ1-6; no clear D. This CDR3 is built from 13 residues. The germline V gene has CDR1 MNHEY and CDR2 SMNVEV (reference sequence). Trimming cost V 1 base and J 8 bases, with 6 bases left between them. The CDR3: CASSLFGDSPLHF. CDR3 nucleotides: TGTGCCAGCAGTTTATTTGGGGATTCACCCCTCCACTTT.

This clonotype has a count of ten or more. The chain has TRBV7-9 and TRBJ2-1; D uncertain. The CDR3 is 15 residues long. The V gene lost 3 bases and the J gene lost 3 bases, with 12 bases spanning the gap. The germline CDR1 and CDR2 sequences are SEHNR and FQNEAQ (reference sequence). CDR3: CASSLEVGRYNEQFF. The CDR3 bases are TGTGCCAGCAGCTTGGAAGTCGGCCGCTACAATGAGCAGTTCTTC.

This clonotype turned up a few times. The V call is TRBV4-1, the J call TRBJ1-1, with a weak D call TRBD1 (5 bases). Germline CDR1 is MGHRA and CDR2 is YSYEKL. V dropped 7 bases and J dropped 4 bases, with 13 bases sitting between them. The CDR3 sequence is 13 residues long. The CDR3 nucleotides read TGCGCCAGCAAGGGACTAGGGGTCACTGAAGCTTTCTTT. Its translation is CASKGLGVTEAFF.

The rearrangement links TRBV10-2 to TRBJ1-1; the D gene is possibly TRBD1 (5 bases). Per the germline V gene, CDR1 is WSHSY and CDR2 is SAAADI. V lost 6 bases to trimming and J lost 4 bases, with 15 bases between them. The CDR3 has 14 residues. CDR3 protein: CASRAGTASTEAFF. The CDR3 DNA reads TGCGCCAGCAGGGCCGGGACCGCCTCCACTGAAGCTTTCTTT.

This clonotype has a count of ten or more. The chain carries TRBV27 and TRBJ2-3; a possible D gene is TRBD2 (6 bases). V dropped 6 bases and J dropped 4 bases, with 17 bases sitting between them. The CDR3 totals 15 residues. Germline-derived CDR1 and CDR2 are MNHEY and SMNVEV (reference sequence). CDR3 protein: CASRLEGGGPDTQYF. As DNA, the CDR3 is TGTGCCAGCAGACTAGAGGGAGGAGGCCCAGATACGCAGTATTTT.

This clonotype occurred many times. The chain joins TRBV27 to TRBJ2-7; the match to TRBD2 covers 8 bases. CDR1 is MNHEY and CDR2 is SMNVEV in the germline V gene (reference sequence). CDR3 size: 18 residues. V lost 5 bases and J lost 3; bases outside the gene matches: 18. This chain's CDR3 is CASSANRPLSAGGYEQYF. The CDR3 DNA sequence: TGTGCCAGCAGTGCCAACCGGCCCCTTTCGGCGGGAGGCTACGAGCAGTACTTC.

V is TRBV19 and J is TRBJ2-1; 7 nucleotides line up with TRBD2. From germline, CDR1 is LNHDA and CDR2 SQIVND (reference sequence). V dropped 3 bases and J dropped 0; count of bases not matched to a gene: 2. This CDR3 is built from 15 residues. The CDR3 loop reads CASSMASGSYNEQFF. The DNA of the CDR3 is TGTGCCAGTAGTATGGCTAGCGGCTCCTACAATGAGCAGTTCTTC.

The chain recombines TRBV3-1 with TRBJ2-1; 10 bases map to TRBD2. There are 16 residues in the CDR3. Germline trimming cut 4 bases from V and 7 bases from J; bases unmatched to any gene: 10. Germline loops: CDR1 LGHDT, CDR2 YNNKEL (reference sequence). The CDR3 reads CASSPRRGSGRNEQFF. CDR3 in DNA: TGTGCCAGCAGCCCCCGGAGGGGTAGCGGGAGGAATGAGCAGTTCTTC.

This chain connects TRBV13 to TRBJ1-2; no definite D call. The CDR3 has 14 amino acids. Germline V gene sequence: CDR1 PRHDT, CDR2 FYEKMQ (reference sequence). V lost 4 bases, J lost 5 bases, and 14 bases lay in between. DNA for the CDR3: TGTGCCAGCAGCTCCTCTGGCCTTAAATATGGCTACACCTTC. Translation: CASSSSGLKYGYTF.

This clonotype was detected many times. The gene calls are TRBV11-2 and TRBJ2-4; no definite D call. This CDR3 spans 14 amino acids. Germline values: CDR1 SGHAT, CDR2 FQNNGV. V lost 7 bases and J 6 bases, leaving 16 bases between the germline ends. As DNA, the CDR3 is TGTGCCAGCACCAAACCGAGCTACCGAAACATTCAGTACTTC. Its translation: CASTKPSYRNIQYF.

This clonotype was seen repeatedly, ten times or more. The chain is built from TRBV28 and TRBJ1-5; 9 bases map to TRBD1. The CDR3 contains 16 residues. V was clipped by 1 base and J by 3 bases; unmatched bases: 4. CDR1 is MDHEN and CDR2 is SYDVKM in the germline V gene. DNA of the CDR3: TGTGCCAGCAGTTTATCCGGGACAGGGCCCAATCAGCCCCAGCATTTT. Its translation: CASSLSGTGPNQPQHF.